This passage covers 20 T cell receptor beta chains from one sample sequenced in a study of a mutant IDH1 vaccine in newly diagnosed glioma. Repertoires were generated with immunoSEQ multiplex PCR, while TCRdb's copy carries only in-frame clones and drops some. Altogether 75,000 to 100,000 clones are present, about four fifths being singletons, with the ten largest covering about 5.3%. Time point specified: baseline, week 1 (first vaccination visit). Described treatment: pre-vaccination baseline after standard-of-care therapy. Here the sequenced sample was PBMCs, taken from a glioma patient treated with radiotherapy, temozolomide or both. These receptors were taken from a man aged 40-50 years with glioma. Some clones in this sample may be carry-over from other donors' samples.

J is TRBJ2-7 and V is TRBV5-1; D is possibly TRBD1 or TRBD2 (6 bases each). CDR1 is SGHRS, CDR2 YFSETQ, per germline. V lost 0 bases to trimming and J lost 2 bases, with 12 bases between them. The CDR3 extends over 15 amino acids. This CDR3 reads CASSLGGGWTYEQYF. DNA of the CDR3: TGCGCCAGCAGCTTGGGAGGGGGGTGGACCTACGAGCAGTACTTC.

DNA of the CDR3: TGCGCCAGCAGCCCGGGGGGGAGCTCCTATAATTCACCCCTCCACTTT. The encoded protein is CASSPGGSSYNSPLHF. The rearrangement joins TRBV5-1 to TRBJ1-6; the D gene is possibly TRBD1 (5 bases). This CDR3 has 16 amino acids. Germline V gene data show CDR1 as SGHRS and CDR2 as YFSETQ. Deletions cut 4 bases from V and 0 bases from J, with 11 bases between.

This CDR3 is CAISDTSGGTGELFF. CDR3 nucleotide sequence: TGTGCCATCAGTGACACTAGCGGGGGGACCGGGGAGCTGTTTTTT. The chain is built from TRBV10-3 and TRBJ2-2, with 12 nucleotides matching TRBD2. Per the germline V gene, CDR1 is ENHRY and CDR2 is SYGVKD. The CDR3 runs to 15 residues. Trimming removed 3 bases from V and 5 bases from J; junction bases left unmatched: 1.

The chain carries TRBV7-2 and TRBJ1-6, with TRBD1 as a possible D gene (6 bases). The V end lost 5 bases, the J end lost 4 bases, and 12 bases lay between the germline ends. Germline CDR1 reads SGHTA; CDR2 reads FQGNSA. This CDR3 spans 15 amino acids. The CDR3: CASSNTGPYNSPLHF. CDR3 bases: TGTGCCAGCAGCAATACAGGGCCTTATAATTCACCCCTCCACTTT.

In its sample, this clone was seen a few times. The CDR3 coding sequence is TGTGCCAGCAGTTACACCGACAGCTCCTACGAGCAGTACTTC. Translating it yields CASSYTDSSYEQYF. The rearrangement links TRBV6-5 to TRBJ2-7; TRBD1 might be the D (5 bases). Germline-derived CDR1 and CDR2 are MNHEY and SVGAGI. The CDR3 is made up of 14 amino acids. The V end was cut by 2 bases, the J end by 0 bases, with 8 bases between.

The rearrangement joins TRBV4-1 to TRBJ2-3; 8 bases fit TRBD1. This CDR3 has 13 amino acids. The trim removed 9 bases at V and 4 bases at J, leaving 6 bases unmatched. CDR1 is MGHRA, CDR2 YSYEKL, per germline. The DNA of the CDR3 is TGCGCCAGTGCGGACAGGGCTGCAGATACGCAGTATTTT. Encoded protein: CASADRAADTQYF.

The chain combines TRBV6-5 with TRBJ2-5; maybe TRBD1 (5 bases). Trimming took 7 bases from V and 1 from J, leaving 7 bases between them. The germline V gene encodes CDR1 MNHEY and CDR2 SVGAGI. The CDR3 is made up of 12 amino acids. The CDR3 loop is CASKTAQETQYF. CDR3 DNA: TGTGCCAGCAAGACAGCCCAAGAGACCCAGTACTTC.

The chain uses TRBV5-8 and TRBJ1-1; D not resolved. This CDR3 has 14 residues. Germline CDR1 SGHTS, CDR2 YDEGEE. Trimming took 4 bases from V and 11 from J, leaving 21 bases between them. CDR3 DNA: TGTGCCAGCAGCCCCTGGTCATTCAGCTCGGGGGCTTTCTTT. The encoded protein is CASSPWSFSSGAFF.

This chain joins TRBV2 and TRBJ2-7; TRBD2 matches 14 bases. There are 17 residues in the CDR3. The germline V gene has CDR1 SNHLY and CDR2 FYNNEI. With 3 bases clipped from V and 1 base from J, the junction kept 5 bases outside the gene matches. The CDR3 protein is CASSDSGLAGGSYEQYF. The CDR3 DNA sequence: TGTGCCAGCAGTGATAGTGGACTAGCGGGGGGATCCTACGAGCAGTACTTC.

The gene calls are TRBV6-1 and TRBJ2-7; the D gene is possibly TRBD1 (5 bases). Germline V gives CDR1 MNHNS, CDR2 SASEGT. With 2 bases removed from V and 0 bases from J, the gap between germline ends came to 20 bases. This CDR3 region has 18 residues. The chain's CDR3 is CASSESSRQTLSSYEQYF. The CDR3 nucleotides read TGTGCCAGCAGTGAATCTTCCCGACAGACCTTAAGCTCCTACGAGCAGTACTTC.

This chain uses TRBV5-1 with TRBJ1-6, with D unclear. The CDR3 length is 14 residues. Germline V gene data show CDR1 as SGHRS and CDR2 as YFSETQ. Trimming cost V 4 bases and J 7 bases, with 12 bases left between them. The DNA of the CDR3 is TGCGCCAGCAGCCAGGACGGGCCAAATTCACCCCTCCACTTT. It encodes CASSQDGPNSPLHF.

The CDR3 nucleotides are TGCGCCAGCAGCCCGGGGGGGGTAAATATCTATGGCTACACCTTC. Its translation is CASSPGGVNIYGYTF. This chain links TRBV5-1 with TRBJ1-2, with D perhaps matching TRBD1 (5 bases). The ends were cut back, 4 bases at V and 4 bases at J, with 17 bases in the middle. The CDR3 covers 15 residues. CDR1 and CDR2 (germline): SGHRS, YFSETQ.

The V and J genes are TRBV7-9 and TRBJ1-5; 8 bases line up with TRBD1. V lost 1 base to trimming and J lost 2 bases; unmatched junction nucleotides: 7. The germline V gene encodes CDR1 SEHNR and CDR2 FQNEAQ (reference sequence). The CDR3 loop spans 17 amino acids. CDR3 coding DNA: TGTGCCAGCAGCTTAGAAGGACAGGGTTTCGGCAATCAGCCCCAGCATTTT. As protein: CASSLEGQGFGNQPQHF. The variable domain in full, completed from reference TRBV7-9 and TRBJ1-5, reads DTGVSQNPRHKITKRGQNVTFRCDPISEHNRLYWYRQTLGQGPEFLTYFQNEAQLEKSRLLSDRFSAERPKGSFSTLEIQRTEQGDSAMYLCASSLEGQGFGNQPQHFGDGTRLSIL.

This sequence joins TRBV4-1 and TRBJ1-3; tentative D call: TRBD1 (6 bases). Looked up from germline, CDR1 is MGHRA and CDR2 is YSYEKL. V was pared by 1 base and J by 0 bases, with 22 bases between. The CDR3 spans 20 residues. CDR3 residues: CASSQVEATGMPSSGNTIYF. The CDR3 DNA follows: TGCGCCAGCAGCCAAGTCGAGGCCACAGGGATGCCGAGCTCTGGAAACACCATATATTTT.

In nucleotides, the CDR3 is TGCAGCGCCTTTCAATCTCCGGGAAACACTGAAGCTTTCTTT. It yields the protein CSAFQSPGNTEAFF. The V gene is TRBV29-1, the J gene TRBJ1-1; D is undetermined. This CDR3 is 14 amino acids long. The V gene's germline CDR1 is SQVTM and CDR2 ANQGSEA. V was pared by 7 bases and J by 2 bases, with 17 bases between.

The chain uses TRBV5-1 and TRBJ1-4, with no clear D. Germline V CDR1 and CDR2: SGHRS, YFSETQ. This CDR3 comprises 14 residues. Trimming took 4 bases from V and 7 from J, leaving 14 bases between them. This CDR3 is CASSRDEGFEKLFF. As DNA, the CDR3 is TGCGCCAGCAGCCGAGACGAGGGCTTTGAAAAACTGTTTTTT.

The chain couples TRBV7-2 to TRBJ1-2; D perhaps matches TRBD1 (6 bases). This CDR3 is built from 14 residues. Trimming removed 2 bases from V and 7 bases from J, with 14 bases in between. Germline values: CDR1 SGHTA, CDR2 FQGNSA. The CDR3 nucleotides are TGTGCCAGCAGCTTACCGGGACAAGTTTTTGGCTACACCTTC. It is translated as CASSLPGQVFGYTF.

A word on this clone: At one end the junction does not follow the germline gene, possibly because of a read error. The CDR3 DNA reads as TGTGCCAGCAGCAGCGGCCCCGTGGGGGACAGGGTCGACTTC. It is translated as CASSSGPVGDRVDF. The chain carries TRBV9 and TRBJ2-5; 9 bases map to TRBD1. The CDR3 extends over 14 amino acids. CDR1 and CDR2 (germline): SGDLS, YYNGEE.

The chain uses TRBV5-1 and TRBJ1-6, with 9 bases matching TRBD1. V was clipped by 4 bases and J by 7 bases; unmatched bases: 12. Germline V lookup: CDR1 SGHRS, CDR2 YFSETQ. The CDR3 contains 17 residues. The CDR3 loop reads CASSLTGTGLLNSPLHF. DNA of the CDR3: TGCGCCAGCAGCCTAACCGGGACAGGGCTATTGAATTCACCCCTCCACTTT.

The chain combines TRBV29-1 with TRBJ2-1, with 11 bases that match TRBD2. Germline V CDR1 and CDR2: SQVTM, ANQGSEA. CDR3 length equals 15 residues. Unmatched junction bases numbered 10, after V lost 8 bases and J lost 4 bases. The CDR3 spells CSCSGGASEYNEQFF. CDR3 bases: TGCAGCTGTAGCGGGGGGGCCTCCGAATACAATGAGCAGTTCTTC.